These 20 T cell receptor beta chains originate from one sample sequenced in a study of PD-L1 blockade in urothelial cancer. Time point described: peripheral blood 6 weeks after treatment start. Some clones are missing from TCRdb's copy, which holds only in-frame ones; the method was immunoSEQ multiplex PCR. The sample yields about 30,000 clones, 80% to 90% seen once. The sample consisted of PBMCs, taken around atezolizumab (anti-PD-L1) treatment. The receptor source for this set is a man older than 75 with urothelial cancer.

This sequence joins TRBV5-6 and TRBJ2-5, with 7 bases aligning to TRBD2. Germline trimming cut 3 bases from V and 0 bases from J; bases unmatched to any gene: 5. The CDR3 has 15 amino acids. Germline CDR1 SGHDT, CDR2 YYEEEE. In DNA form, the CDR3 reads TGTGCCAGCAGCTGGGGGGGTGCCAACCAAGAGACCCAGTACTTC. It translates to CASSWGGANQETQYF.

This rearrangement joins TRBV7-8 to TRBJ1-5, with D uncertain. Deletions cut 5 bases from V and 2 bases from J, with 16 bases between. Per germline, CDR1 SGHVS and CDR2 FQNEAQ. This CDR3 contains 16 residues. For the CDR3, the DNA is TGTGCCAGCAGCCCAAGGGCGCGGGAGGGCAATCAGCCCCAGCATTTT. Its protein product is CASSPRAREGNQPQHF.

The chain couples TRBV10-3 to TRBJ1-1; the D is unclear. This CDR3 spans 12 amino acids. V was pared by 6 bases and J by 1 base, with 6 bases between. Germline V CDR1 and CDR2: ENHRY, SYGVKD. CDR3 in amino acids: CAIRTRNTEAFF. CDR3 in DNA: TGTGCCATCAGAACCAGGAACACTGAAGCTTTCTTT.

J is TRBJ2-2 and V is TRBV7-2, with D possibly being TRBD1 (6 bases). Germline assignment: CDR1 SGHTA and CDR2 FQGNSA. Trimming left V 2 bases short and J 5 bases short, with 9 bases between. The CDR3 runs to 14 residues. The CDR3 DNA reads as TGTGCCAGCAGCTTAAAAGGGGGTACCGGGGAGCTGTTTTTT. Translated: CASSLKGGTGELFF.

This clone was counted between two and nine times. This CDR3 is CARSLVGRGEMIAKNIQYF. The CDR3 nucleotides read TGTGCCAGAAGCTTGGTTGGCAGGGGGGAAATGATAGCCAAAAACATTCAGTACTTC. The rearrangement uses TRBV5-3 and TRBJ2-4; D may be TRBD1 (7 bases). TRBV5-3 is an ORF, and what it does is uncertain. V was cut by 0 bases and J by 0 bases, with 19 bases left in between. The CDR3 is 19 residues long.

CDR3 residues: CASSLDEGAGQPQHF. CDR3 in DNA: TGTGCCAGCAGCTTAGATGAGGGGGCGGGTCAGCCCCAGCATTTT. V is TRBV7-6 and J is TRBJ1-5, with 7 bases lining up with TRBD1. The V and J ends lost 1 base and 6 bases, in that order; junction bases with no gene match: 6. The CDR3 covers 15 residues. In germline, CDR1 is SGHVS, CDR2 FNYEAQ.

The chain employs TRBV9 and TRBJ1-5; no clear D gene. The CDR3 consists of 14 residues. Germline loops: CDR1 SGDLS, CDR2 YYNGEE. The V gene lost 0 bases and the J gene lost 3 bases, with 7 bases spanning the gap. Written as DNA, the CDR3 is TGTGCCAGCAGCGTAGACGGGGTCAATCAGCCCCAGCATTTT. This translates into CASSVDGVNQPQHF. The complete variable domain, with remaining parts taken from reference TRBV9 and TRBJ1-5, reads DSGVTQTPKHLITATGQRVTLRCSPRSGDLSVYWYQQSLDQGLQFLIQYYNGEERAKGNILERFSAQQFPDLHSELNLSSLELGDSALYFCASSVDGVNQPQHFGDGTRLSIL.

The chain is built from TRBV19 and TRBJ2-2; maybe TRBD2 (6 bases). V lost 2 bases and J lost 1, with 17 bases in between. Germline CDR1 and CDR2: LNHDA and SQIVND (reference sequence). CDR3 length: 18 residues. CDR3 bases: TGTGCCAGTAGTATAAAGGAGTGGTGGGAGGTGAACACCGGGGAGCTGTTTTTT. Residues: CASSIKEWWEVNTGELFF.

The chain combines TRBV28 with TRBJ1-4; 8 bases align to TRBD1. Germline CDR1 and CDR2: MDHEN and SYDVKM. V trimming: 2 bases; J trimming: 7 bases; junction bases outside the gene matches: 6. The CDR3 runs 15 residues. This CDR3 reads CASSLVGQGSEKLFF. The CDR3 DNA reads as TGTGCCAGCAGTTTAGTAGGACAGGGTAGTGAAAAACTGTTTTTT. The full variable domain, in which reference TRBV28 and TRBJ1-4 provide the parts outside the CDR3, is DVKVTQSSRYLVKRTGEKVFLECVQDMDHENMFWYRQDPGLGLRLIYFSYDVKMKEKGDIPEGYSVSREKKERFSLILESASTNQTSMYLCASSLVGQGSEKLFFGSGTQLSVL.

The chain carries TRBV19 and TRBJ2-3; 9 bases match TRBD1. Germline V lookup: CDR1 LNHDA, CDR2 SQIVND (reference sequence). The CDR3 loop spans 16 amino acids. V trimming: 5 bases; J trimming: 3 bases; junction bases outside the gene matches: 9. The CDR3 coding sequence is TGTGCCAGTAGTGCCCCGGACAGGGGAGTGACAGATACGCAGTATTTT. Translated: CASSAPDRGVTDTQYF. The complete variable domain, with remaining parts taken from reference TRBV19 and TRBJ2-3, reads DGGITQSPKYLFRKEGQNVTLSCEQNLNHDAMYWYRQDPGQGLRLIYYSQIVNDFQKGDIAEGYSVSREKKESFPLTVTSAQKNPTAFYLCASSAPDRGVTDTQYFGPGTRLTVL.

V usage is TRBV6-5 and J usage is TRBJ2-5, with 9 nucleotides matching TRBD2. The J segment lost 4 bases and the V segment lost 5 bases, leaving 8 bases of the junction unmatched. Germline V gene sequence: CDR1 MNHEY, CDR2 SVGAGI. This CDR3 comprises 15 residues. DNA for the CDR3: TGTGCCAGCAGTAAAACTCGAGCGGGAGGAGAGACCCAGTACTTC. Protein sequence: CASSKTRAGGETQYF.

The genes are TRBV5-8 and TRBJ2-5; the match to TRBD1 covers 7 bases. The CDR3 has 15 residues. Trimming cost V 0 bases and J 5 bases; bases outside gene matches: 7. Per germline, CDR1 SGHTS and CDR2 YDEGEE. The CDR3 DNA reads as TGTGCCAGCAGCTTGGACACAGGGGCGGTGGAGACCCAGTACTTC. Protein: CASSLDTGAVETQYF.

V gene TRBV10-3 combines with J gene TRBJ2-7, with D perhaps TRBD1 (6 bases). Germline loops: CDR1 ENHRY, CDR2 SYGVKD. The V end lost 10 bases, the J end lost 0 bases, and 13 bases lay between the germline ends. The CDR3 has 13 amino acids. CDR3 protein: CATRDRLSYEQYF. CDR3 nucleotide sequence: TGTGCCACGAGAGACAGGCTCTCCTACGAGCAGTACTTC.

The chain uses TRBV14 and TRBJ2-1; 9 nucleotides align to TRBD1. Germline lookup yields CDR1 SGHDN and CDR2 FVKESK. The V segment lost 1 base and the J segment 3 bases; nucleotides outside the gene matches: 4. The CDR3 extends over 16 amino acids. The CDR3 nucleotides are TGTGCCAGCAGCCAAGTTGGGACAGGGAACTACAATGAGCAGTTCTTC. Translation gives CASSQVGTGNYNEQFF. Variable domain in full (rest from reference TRBV14 and TRBJ2-1): EAGVTQFPSHSVIEKGQTVTLRCDPISGHDNLYWYRRVMGKEIKFLLHFVKESKQDESGMPNNRFLAERTGGTYSTLKVQPAELEDSGVYFCASSQVGTGNYNEQFFGPGTRLTVL.

This clone has a single count. The chain carries TRBV6-5 and TRBJ2-2; 9 nucleotides match TRBD2. V gave up 0 bases and J gave up 7 bases; unmatched junction bases: 6. Germline V gene lookup returns CDR1 MNHEY and CDR2 SVGAGI. CDR3 size: 16 residues. CDR3 in DNA: TGTGCCAGCAGTTACTCGCCTAGCGGGGTTGACGGGGAGCTGTTTTTT. It specifies CASSYSPSGVDGELFF.

Points on this clone: The junction does not match germline at one end; this may be a read error. The V call is TRBV5-6, the J call TRBJ2-4; 10 bases are a match to TRBD2. Germline V gene data show CDR1 as SGHDT and CDR2 as YYEEEE. CDR3 length: 12 amino acids. The CDR3 loop is CASKSSGSVSDF. The CDR3 region has the DNA TGTGCCAGCAAGTCTAGCGGGAGCGTTTCGGACTTC.

This clone was counted once. The CDR3 sequence is CASSRRGFYGYTF. The CDR3 DNA reads as TGTGCCAGCAGTCGCAGGGGATTCTATGGCTACACCTTC. This chain joins TRBV27 and TRBJ1-2; a weak D match, TRBD1 (6 bases). There are 13 residues in the CDR3. V dropped 5 bases and J dropped 4 bases, with 11 bases sitting between them. CDR1 MNHEY and CDR2 SMNVEV come from the germline V gene (reference sequence).

The chain carries TRBV5-4 and TRBJ2-1; 11 bases match TRBD2. The germline V gene has CDR1 SGHNT and CDR2 YYREEE (reference sequence). The J segment lost 0 bases and the V segment lost 0 bases, leaving 8 bases of the junction unmatched. The CDR3 consists of 19 residues. CDR3 coding DNA: TGTGCCAGCAGCTTGGTACGACTAGCGGGACGGAGCTCCTACAATGAGCAGTTCTTC. The encoded protein is CASSLVRLAGRSSYNEQFF.

The chain links TRBV5-5 to TRBJ2-3; tentatively, D is TRBD1 (5 bases). Germline V gives CDR1 SGHKS, CDR2 YYEKEE (reference sequence). The CDR3 loop spans 17 amino acids. Trimming stripped 2 bases from V and 2 bases from J, with 18 bases between. In DNA form, the CDR3 reads TGTGCCAGCAGCTTTCTCAGGGTAATTGATGACACAGATACGCAGTATTTT. Its translation is CASSFLRVIDDTDTQYF.

For the CDR3, the DNA is TGCGCCAGCAGCCAAGAACTAGCGGTTGTCTACAATGAGCAGTTCTTC. It encodes CASSQELAVVYNEQFF. The rearrangement uses TRBV4-3 and TRBJ2-1; 8 bases map to TRBD2. Germline values: CDR1 LGHNA, CDR2 YSLEER. V was pared by 0 bases and J by 3 bases, with 4 bases of the junction left unmatched. This CDR3 is built from 16 residues.